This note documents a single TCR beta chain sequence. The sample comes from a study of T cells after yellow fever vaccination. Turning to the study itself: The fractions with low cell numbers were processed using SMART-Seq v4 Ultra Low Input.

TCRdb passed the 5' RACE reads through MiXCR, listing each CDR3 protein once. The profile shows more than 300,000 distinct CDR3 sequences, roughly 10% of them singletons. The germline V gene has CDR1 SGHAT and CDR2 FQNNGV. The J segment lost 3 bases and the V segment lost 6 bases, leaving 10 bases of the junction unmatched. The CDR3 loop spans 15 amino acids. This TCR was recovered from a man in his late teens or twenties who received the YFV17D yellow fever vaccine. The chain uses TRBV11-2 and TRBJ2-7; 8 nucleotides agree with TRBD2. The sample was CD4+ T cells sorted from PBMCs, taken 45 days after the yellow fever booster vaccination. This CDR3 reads CASRRSGTPNYEQYF. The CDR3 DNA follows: TGTGCCAGCAGACGTAGCGGGACTCCAAACTACGAGCAGTACTTC.